This T cell receptor beta chain was retrieved from a study of shared clonotypes between healthy human individuals. Study findings and constraints: The diversity represented, both genetic and in exposure history, was limited by few donors.

On this clone: Its target is not known.

The CDR3 is 14 amino acids. The germline CDR1 and CDR2 sequences are SGHDN and FVKESK. V lost 2 bases, J lost 0 bases, and 7 bases lay in between. Profiled with immunoSEQ multiplex PCR; TCRdb holds only in-frame clones, not every one. In the table there are some 2 million clones, approximately 94% of which are singletons. The naive CD8 subset, CD45RO-negative cells positively selected for CCR7, excluded terminally differentiated effector memory CD45RA+ cells. Sequencing input: naive CD8+ T cells sorted from blood. This sequence originates from a man between 18 and 35 years old in good health. This chain connects TRBV14 to TRBJ1-2; D gene uncertain. The CDR3 protein is CASSQSGTNYGYTF. Here the CDR3 DNA reads TGTGCCAGCAGCCAATCCGGGACTAACTATGGCTACACCTTC.